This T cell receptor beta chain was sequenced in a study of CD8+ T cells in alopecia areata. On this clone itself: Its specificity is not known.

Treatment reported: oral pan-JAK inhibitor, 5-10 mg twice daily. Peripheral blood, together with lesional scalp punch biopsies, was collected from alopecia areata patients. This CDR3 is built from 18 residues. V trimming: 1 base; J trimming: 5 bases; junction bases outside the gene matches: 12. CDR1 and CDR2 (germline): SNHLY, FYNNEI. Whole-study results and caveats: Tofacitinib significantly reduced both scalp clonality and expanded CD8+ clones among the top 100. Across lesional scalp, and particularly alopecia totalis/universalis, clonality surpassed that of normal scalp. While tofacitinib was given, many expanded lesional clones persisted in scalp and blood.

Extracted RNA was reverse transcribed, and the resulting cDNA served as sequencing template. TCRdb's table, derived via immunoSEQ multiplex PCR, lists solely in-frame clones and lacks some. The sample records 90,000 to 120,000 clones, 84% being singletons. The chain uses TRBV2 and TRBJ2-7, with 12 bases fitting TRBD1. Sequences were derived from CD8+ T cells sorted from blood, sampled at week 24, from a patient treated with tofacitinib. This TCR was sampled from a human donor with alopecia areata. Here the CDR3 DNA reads TGTGCCAGCAGTGAAGGCACCGGGACAGGGGGCTTTATCGACGAGCAGTACTTC. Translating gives CASSEGTGTGGFIDEQYF.